Listed below are T cell receptor beta chains from one sample, sequenced in a study of blood T cell repertoires in COVID-19. Sequencing used immunoSEQ multiplex PCR; TCRdb keeps in-frame clones, though not all of them. The data contain some 120,000 clones, around 83% of them seen just once; the ten biggest clones take up approximately 5.8%. Sequencing was performed on peripheral blood. These receptor sequences come from a man older than 75 with active or convalescent COVID-19. The CDR3 runs from the conserved cysteine through the conserved F or W. Fields, in order: D gene, V gene, J gene, clone size, CDR3 DNA, CDR3 protein. The D gene is left open where the match is weak. Clone size is given for some rows only: seen once, a few or many times, or a class if the clone is expanded.

TRBD2	TRBV18	TRBJ2-5	-	TGTGCCAGCTCACGCCTAGCGGGGGTTCTCCAAGAGACCCAGTACTTC	CASSRLAGVLQETQYF
-	TRBV5-8	TRBJ2-2	-	TGTGCCAGCAGTCCCCTTCGGGGAGACACCGGGGAGCTGTTTTTT	CASSPLRGDTGELFF
-	TRBV30	TRBJ1-5	-	TGTGCTTGTATCAACAGGACACCTCGCAATCAGCCCCAGCATTTT	CACINRTPRNQPQHF
-	TRBV9	TRBJ2-7	-	TGTGCCAGCAGCGTAGCCCAATCCTACGAGCAGTACTTC	CASSVAQSYEQYF
TRBD1	TRBV2	TRBJ1-6	-	TGTGCCAGCAGTGAAACAGGGGGATCCTCACCCCTCCACTTT	CASSETGGSSPLHF
-	TRBV6-5	TRBJ2-1	few	TGTGCCAGCAGCCGTCTGAATGAGCAGTTCTTC	CASSRLNEQFF
TRBD1	TRBV18	TRBJ1-2	-	TGTGCCAGCTCCCCCGTAAGGGACAGCTATGGCTACACCTTC	CASSPVRDSYGYTF
-	TRBV29-1	TRBJ1-3	-	TGCAGCGCTCGAGACAGTCCCCTCTCTGGAAACACCATATATTTT	CSARDSPLSGNTIYF
-	TRBV6-5	TRBJ1-5	-	TGTGCCAGCTCAACAGTTCGCAATCAGCCCCAGCATTTT	CASSTVRNQPQHF
TRBD1	TRBV11-2	TRBJ1-6	few	TGTGCCAGCCGGATTTCGGGACAGGGGGATAATTCACCCCTCCACTTT	CASRISGQGDNSPLHF
TRBD2	TRBV3-1/TRBV3-2	TRBJ2-3	few	TGTGCCAGCAGCCCCACTAGCGCGCGCACAGATACGCAGTATTTT	CASSPTSARTDTQYF
-	TRBV27	TRBJ2-3	many	TGTGCCAGCAGTTTATCGACAGCCAGCACAGATACGCAGTATTTT	CASSLSTASTDTQYF
-	TRBV6-5	TRBJ2-7	once	TGTGCCAGCACCATGGGGGGCGAGCAGTACTTC	CASTMGGEQYF
TRBD1	TRBV6-5	TRBJ2-7	once	TGTGCCAGCCGGGACAGGGTCCACGAGCAGTACTTC	CASRDRVHEQYF
TRBD1	TRBV28	TRBJ2-6	-	TGTGCCAGCTCCTTCAGGGACAGGACTTACAGCTCTGGGGCCAACGTCCTGACTTTC	CASSFRDRTYSSGANVLTF
-	TRBV6-5	TRBJ2-3	-	TGTGCCAGCAGTCCCAGGGCAGATACGCAGTATTTT	CASSPRADTQYF
-	TRBV12-5	TRBJ1-1	-	TGTGCTAGTGGTTTGCCTCCAGGGGCCCGCTTT	CASGLPPGARF
-	TRBV7-2	TRBJ2-7	-	TGTGCCAGCAGCGAGGGGGGGCCCTACGAGCAGTACTTC	CASSEGGPYEQYF
-	TRBV19	TRBJ1-2	-	TGTGCCAGTAGTATAATAGGGGGTGACGCCCCCGCCTACACCTTC	CASSIIGGDAPAYTF
-	TRBV7-3	TRBJ2-5	-	TGTGCCAGCAGCCAACTTGGTAGTAAAGAGACCCAGTACTTC	CASSQLGSKETQYF
-	TRBV29-1	TRBJ2-5	-	TGCAGCGTTGAAGGCCGACACGATTTGAAGACCCAGTACTTC	CSVEGRHDLKTQYF
TRBD2	TRBV19	TRBJ2-1	-	TGTGCCAGTAGTCAGAGCCCCGGGACTAGCGGGGGGGGGTCGCAGTTCTTC	CASSQSPGTSGGGSQFF
-	TRBV7-3	TRBJ2-5	-	TGTGCCAGCAGCTTTGGGGCCCAAGAGACCCAGTACTTC	CASSFGAQETQYF
-	TRBV15	TRBJ1-1	-	TGTGCCACCAGCAGAGATCCAGAGGAAGAAGCTTTCTTT	CATSRDPEEEAFF
-	TRBV4-1	TRBJ1-5	-	TGCGCCAGCAGCCAAAACTCGCAGGGGCTACCTAATCAGCCCCAGCATTTT	CASSQNSQGLPNQPQHF
TRBD2	TRBV28	TRBJ2-1	-	TGTGCCAGCATGACTAGCGGGGGGGACTACAATGAGCAGTTCTTC	CASMTSGGDYNEQFF
TRBD1	TRBV5-5	TRBJ1-2	-	TGTGCCAGCAGCTTGGGACAGGGAAGGATGGGCTATGGCTACACCTTC	CASSLGQGRMGYGYTF
TRBD1	TRBV15	TRBJ1-2	-	TGTGCCACCAGACGACAGGGGGATTCTGGCTACACCTTC	CATRRQGDSGYTF
-	TRBV6-5	TRBJ2-7	few	TGTGCCAGCAGTTACTCAACAGGATACGAGCAGTACTTC	CASSYSTGYEQYF
-	TRBV5-1	TRBJ1-1	-	TGCGCCAGCAGCTTACGACTTACCAACACTGAAGCTTTCTTT	CASSLRLTNTEAFF
TRBD1	TRBV19	TRBJ2-3	-	TGTGCCAGTAGCCCGAACAGGGGAAGGGGCACAGATACGCAGTATTTT	CASSPNRGRGTDTQYF
TRBD1	TRBV7-2	TRBJ2-7	-	TGTGCCAGCAGCTTAGGGCAGGGGGCACCCTACGAGCAGTACTTC	CASSLGQGAPYEQYF
-	TRBV27	TRBJ1-5	once	TGTGCCAGCAGAACCCATGTTAAGGCCGGGGGGAGCAATCAGCCCCAGCATTTT	CASRTHVKAGGSNQPQHF
TRBD1	TRBV15	TRBJ1-1	-	TGTGCCACCAGCAGAGCTGTGACAGGGAACACGCAGGACACTGAAGCTTTCTTT	CATSRAVTGNTQDTEAFF
-	TRBV28	TRBJ2-7	-	TGTGCCAGCAGTTTCGTAGGGGGGGTCTCCTACGAGCAGTACTTC	CASSFVGGVSYEQYF
TRBD2	TRBV7-2	TRBJ2-1	once	TGTGCCAGCAGCTTGGAGCGGGGTAGTGAGCAGTTCTTC	CASSLERGSEQFF
TRBD1	TRBV19	TRBJ2-2	-	TGTGCCAGTAGTATATGGGGACAGGGCTACACCGGGGAGCTGTTTTTT	CASSIWGQGYTGELFF
-	TRBV7-8	TRBJ1-2	-	TGTGCCAGCAGCCGCTTTGGGAGACCTTATGGCTACACCTTC	CASSRFGRPYGYTF
-	TRBV6-2/TRBV6-3	TRBJ2-3	once	TGTGCCAGCAGCCGCGGGACCAAGGGCCCAGATACGCAGTATTTT	CASSRGTKGPDTQYF
-	TRBV4-3	TRBJ2-2	few	TGCGCCAGCAGCCAAGCCCGGGACTACACCGGGGAGCTGTTTTTT	CASSQARDYTGELFF
-	TRBV5-1	TRBJ2-7	-	TGCGCCAGCAGCCTCCAGGGGGAGCAGTACTTC	CASSLQGEQYF
TRBD1	TRBV7-2	TRBJ1-1	-	TGTGCCAGCAGCCGGGACAGGGAGTTAACTGAAGCTTTCTTT	CASSRDRELTEAFF
TRBD1	TRBV2	TRBJ2-7	-	TGTGCCAGCAGTGACCGCCGACAGGGGGTTGGAGAGCAGTACTTC	CASSDRRQGVGEQYF
TRBD2	TRBV3-1/TRBV3-2	TRBJ2-2	-	TGTGCCAGCAGCCAAGGGTTAGCGGGGGCTGGCGGGGAGCTGTTTTTT	CASSQGLAGAGGELFF
TRBD1	TRBV11-2	TRBJ2-7	-	TGTGCCAGCAGCTGGGACAGGGGCTCCTACGAGCAGTACTTC	CASSWDRGSYEQYF
-	TRBV9	TRBJ1-5	once	TGTGCCAGCAGCCCCTATAGCAATCAGCCCCAGCATTTT	CASSPYSNQPQHF
TRBD1	TRBV7-2	TRBJ2-7	-	TGTGCCAGCAGCCCACCGACAGGGATGGGCGAGCAGTACTTC	CASSPPTGMGEQYF
TRBD1	TRBV7-2	TRBJ2-7	-	TGTGCCAGCAGCCCCAGGACAGGGTTCGAGCAGTACTTC	CASSPRTGFEQYF
TRBD2	TRBV7-2	TRBJ2-3	-	TGTGCCAGCAGCCCCCAGCGGGGGAGGACAGATACGCAGTATTTT	CASSPQRGRTDTQYF
-	TRBV19	TRBJ2-1	-	TGTGCCAGTAGTCCGTGGAGGTCCGAGGATGAGCAGTTCTTC	CASSPWRSEDEQFF
-	TRBV9	TRBJ2-5	-	TGTGCCAGCAGCGCTCGACAGGGAGGTTTAGAGACCCAGTACTTC	CASSARQGGLETQYF
TRBD1	TRBV6-2/TRBV6-3	TRBJ1-6	once	TGTGCCAGCAGTGACAGGGTCCGATCACCCCTCCACTTT	CASSDRVRSPLHF
TRBD2	TRBV6-5	TRBJ2-5	-	TGTGCCAGCAGTTTCAGCGGGGGGCAAGAGACCCAGTACTTC	CASSFSGGQETQYF
-	TRBV5-6	TRBJ1-2	-	TGTGCCAGCAGGCCCCGGAGGGGGGGGGACGATGGCTACACCTTC	CASRPRRGGDDGYTF